The 6 T cell receptor beta chains presented below share a single source sample, sequenced in a study of spatial heterogeneity in lung cancer. Described time point: blood at routine non-recurrence follow-up after resection. TCRdb reprocessed the 5' RACE reads with MiXCR, giving one entry per CDR3 protein. The sample shows over 40,000 distinct CDR3 sequences, 12% of them seen only once. The specimen comprised PBMCs, sampled at follow-up. The receptor set was obtained from a male donor with early-stage non-small cell lung cancer.

The chain carries TRBV27 and TRBJ1-1; D might be TRBD1 (6 bases). V was trimmed by 6 bases and J by 5 bases, leaving 22 bases between them. Germline V gene lookup returns CDR1 MNHEY and CDR2 SMNVEV (reference sequence). The CDR3 totals 16 residues. DNA for the CDR3: TGTGCCAGCAGGAGCAGGGGCACTCTGCAGGGGACTGAAGCTTTCTTT. This sequence encodes CASRSRGTLQGTEAFF.

This clonotype has a count of ten or more. This chain connects TRBV6-4 to TRBJ2-1; 9 bases match TRBD2. This CDR3 is built from 18 residues. The trim removed 0 bases at V and 0 bases at J, leaving 6 bases unmatched. Germline CDR1 reads MRHNA; CDR2 reads SNTAGT. The CDR3 spells CASSDSGTSPSSYNEQFF. CDR3 nucleotide sequence: TGTGCCAGCAGTGACTCAGGGACTAGCCCTAGCTCCTACAATGAGCAGTTCTTC.

This clonotype was seen many times. The rearrangement joins TRBV3-1 to TRBJ1-2; no definite D call. Germline CDR1 LGHDT, CDR2 YNNKEL (reference sequence). Trimming took 1 base from V and 7 from J, leaving 7 bases between them. CDR3 length: 12 amino acids. CDR3 nucleotide sequence: TGTGCCAGCAGCCAAGCAGGATCTGGCTACACCTTC. It specifies CASSQAGSGYTF. The entire variable domain, with the rest obtained from reference TRBV3-1 and TRBJ1-2, is as follows: DTAVSQTPKYLVTQMGNDKSIKCEQNLGHDTMYWYKQDSKKFLKIMFSYNNKELIINETVPNRFSPKSPDKAHLNLHINSLELGDSAVYFCASSQAGSGYTFGSGTRLTVV.

Comments on this clonotype: A much larger clone lies a single base off, so this may be a read error. J is TRBJ2-3 and V is TRBV5-1; D is unclear. The CDR3 loop spans 12 amino acids. Germline V CDR1 and CDR2: SGHRS, YFSETQ. V lost 8 bases, J lost 3 bases, and 10 bases lay in between. The CDR3 here is CARSAETDTQYF. The CDR3 nucleotides are TGCGCCAGAAGCGCGGAGACAGATACGCAGTATTTT.

This rearrangement joins TRBV28 to TRBJ1-4; D might be TRBD1 (6 bases). Germline lookup yields CDR1 MDHEN and CDR2 SYDVKM. CDR3 length equals 15 residues. Trimming took 5 bases from V and 3 from J, leaving 13 bases between them. This chain's CDR3 is CASSTQGRSNEKLFF. The CDR3 DNA sequence: TGTGCCAGCAGTACCCAGGGGAGGTCTAATGAAAAACTGTTTTTT.

Many counts were recorded for this clonotype. The rearrangement links TRBV28 to TRBJ2-2, with D possibly called TRBD1 or TRBD2 (5 bases each). The germline V gene encodes CDR1 MDHEN and CDR2 SYDVKM. The CDR3 runs to 15 residues. Trimming took off 6 bases at V and 8 bases at J, with 19 bases between the two ends. The CDR3 sequence is CASSASGASGGELFF. As DNA, the CDR3 is TGTGCCAGCAGCGCCTCCGGGGCCTCAGGGGGGGAGCTGTTTTTT.